A single sample gave rise to the 8 T cell receptor beta chains below, sequenced in a study of persistence of HIV-infected CD4 T cells. Lysates of CMV-infected fibroblasts at 10 ug/mL stimulated these cells. CD40L/CD69 double-negative CD45RO-high memory CD4+ T cells were collected. Sequencing used immunoSEQ version 4 in survey mode. Using immunoSEQ multiplex PCR, the repertoire was profiled, and TCRdb retains in-frame clones only, with some absent. The sample has about 33,000 clones; about four fifths are singletons. For these TCRs, the target antigens are not known. Sequences were derived from CD4+ T cells sorted from PBMCs after approximately 19-hour stimulation, sampled from a patient who received antiretroviral therapy. All receptors come from an adult man with HIV who was CMV-seropositive.

The chain recombines TRBV7-9 with TRBJ2-1; unclear D gene. There are 13 residues in the CDR3. Germline V gene data show CDR1 as SEHNR and CDR2 as FQNEAQ (reference sequence). The V end was cut by 2 bases, the J end by 4 bases, with 6 bases between. CDR3: CASSLQSYNEQFF. CDR3 nucleotide sequence: TGTGCCAGCAGCTTACAATCATACAATGAGCAGTTCTTC. The entire variable domain, with the rest obtained from reference TRBV7-9 and TRBJ2-1, is as follows: DTGVSQNPRHKITKRGQNVTFRCDPISEHNRLYWYRQTLGQGPEFLTYFQNEAQLEKSRLLSDRFSAERPKGSFSTLEIQRTEQGDSAMYLCASSLQSYNEQFFGPGTRLTVL.

This chain connects TRBV28 to TRBJ1-1, with D unclear. Germline lookup yields CDR1 MDHEN and CDR2 SYDVKM. The V end lost 2 bases, the J end lost 1 base, and 8 bases lay between the germline ends. The CDR3 runs 14 residues. The CDR3 region is CASSLELPNTEAFF. As DNA, the CDR3 is TGTGCCAGCAGTTTAGAACTCCCGAACACTGAAGCTTTCTTT.

The V gene is TRBV5-5, the J gene TRBJ2-7; D may be TRBD2 (6 bases). From germline, CDR1 is SGHKS and CDR2 YYEKEE (reference sequence). V dropped 4 bases and J dropped 6 bases, with 14 bases sitting between them. The CDR3 is 13 residues long. The CDR3 DNA follows: TGTGCCAGCAGCGCGACTAGTTTCCGCGAGCAGTACTTC. Amino acids: CASSATSFREQYF. Combining the CDR3 with reference TRBV5-5 and TRBJ2-7 gives the whole variable domain DAGVTQSPTHLIKTRGQQVTLRCSPISGHKSVSWYQQVLGQGPQFIFQYYEKEERGRGNFPDRFSARQFPNYSSELNVNALLLGDSALYLCASSATSFREQYFGPGTRLTVT.

The rearrangement links TRBV9 to TRBJ1-6; no clear D gene. V lost 3 bases and J 6 bases, leaving 7 bases between the germline ends. The CDR3 extends over 13 amino acids. From germline, CDR1 is SGDLS and CDR2 YYNGEE. The CDR3 protein is CASSEGPNSPLHF. CDR3 in DNA: TGTGCCAGCAGCGAAGGGCCTAATTCACCCCTCCACTTT.

The chain is built from TRBV9 and TRBJ1-6; a possible D gene is TRBD1 (6 bases). Looked up from germline, CDR1 is SGDLS and CDR2 is YYNGEE. V lost 7 bases to trimming and J lost 7 bases, with 15 bases between them. This CDR3 spans 14 amino acids. CDR3 region: CASGRGAQNSPLHF. Here the CDR3 DNA reads TGTGCCAGCGGCCGGGGGGCCCAAAATTCACCCCTCCACTTT.

The chain has TRBV6-2 or TRBV6-3 and TRBJ1-1; D perhaps matches TRBD1 (6 bases). Germline lookup yields CDR1 MNHEY and CDR2 SVGEGT. The V and J ends lost 6 bases and 3 bases respectively, with 11 bases between them. The CDR3 totals 13 residues. CDR3 DNA sequence: TGTGCCAGCAGCCGTGGACAGCACACTGAAGCTTTCTTT. As protein: CASSRGQHTEAFF.

The chain couples TRBV19 to TRBJ2-7; 9 bases match TRBD1. V lost 4 bases and J lost 5; bases outside the gene matches: 12. The germline CDR1 and CDR2 sequences are LNHDA and SQIVND (reference sequence). This CDR3 comprises 16 residues. The CDR3 bases are TGTGCCAGTAGTAGGGTCCCGGGACAGGGAATTGACGAGCAGTACTTC. Amino acids: CASSRVPGQGIDEQYF.

This rearrangement joins TRBV23-1 to TRBJ1-5; the D is unclear. TRBV23-1 is an open reading frame, and its role is uncertain. CDR3 length: 18 residues. V gave up 3 bases and J gave up 0 bases, with 18 bases separating them. CDR3 loop: CASSQPPDSSHSNQPQHF. The CDR3 nucleotides are TGCGCCAGCAGTCAGCCTCCAGACTCGTCTCATAGCAATCAGCCCCAGCATTTT.